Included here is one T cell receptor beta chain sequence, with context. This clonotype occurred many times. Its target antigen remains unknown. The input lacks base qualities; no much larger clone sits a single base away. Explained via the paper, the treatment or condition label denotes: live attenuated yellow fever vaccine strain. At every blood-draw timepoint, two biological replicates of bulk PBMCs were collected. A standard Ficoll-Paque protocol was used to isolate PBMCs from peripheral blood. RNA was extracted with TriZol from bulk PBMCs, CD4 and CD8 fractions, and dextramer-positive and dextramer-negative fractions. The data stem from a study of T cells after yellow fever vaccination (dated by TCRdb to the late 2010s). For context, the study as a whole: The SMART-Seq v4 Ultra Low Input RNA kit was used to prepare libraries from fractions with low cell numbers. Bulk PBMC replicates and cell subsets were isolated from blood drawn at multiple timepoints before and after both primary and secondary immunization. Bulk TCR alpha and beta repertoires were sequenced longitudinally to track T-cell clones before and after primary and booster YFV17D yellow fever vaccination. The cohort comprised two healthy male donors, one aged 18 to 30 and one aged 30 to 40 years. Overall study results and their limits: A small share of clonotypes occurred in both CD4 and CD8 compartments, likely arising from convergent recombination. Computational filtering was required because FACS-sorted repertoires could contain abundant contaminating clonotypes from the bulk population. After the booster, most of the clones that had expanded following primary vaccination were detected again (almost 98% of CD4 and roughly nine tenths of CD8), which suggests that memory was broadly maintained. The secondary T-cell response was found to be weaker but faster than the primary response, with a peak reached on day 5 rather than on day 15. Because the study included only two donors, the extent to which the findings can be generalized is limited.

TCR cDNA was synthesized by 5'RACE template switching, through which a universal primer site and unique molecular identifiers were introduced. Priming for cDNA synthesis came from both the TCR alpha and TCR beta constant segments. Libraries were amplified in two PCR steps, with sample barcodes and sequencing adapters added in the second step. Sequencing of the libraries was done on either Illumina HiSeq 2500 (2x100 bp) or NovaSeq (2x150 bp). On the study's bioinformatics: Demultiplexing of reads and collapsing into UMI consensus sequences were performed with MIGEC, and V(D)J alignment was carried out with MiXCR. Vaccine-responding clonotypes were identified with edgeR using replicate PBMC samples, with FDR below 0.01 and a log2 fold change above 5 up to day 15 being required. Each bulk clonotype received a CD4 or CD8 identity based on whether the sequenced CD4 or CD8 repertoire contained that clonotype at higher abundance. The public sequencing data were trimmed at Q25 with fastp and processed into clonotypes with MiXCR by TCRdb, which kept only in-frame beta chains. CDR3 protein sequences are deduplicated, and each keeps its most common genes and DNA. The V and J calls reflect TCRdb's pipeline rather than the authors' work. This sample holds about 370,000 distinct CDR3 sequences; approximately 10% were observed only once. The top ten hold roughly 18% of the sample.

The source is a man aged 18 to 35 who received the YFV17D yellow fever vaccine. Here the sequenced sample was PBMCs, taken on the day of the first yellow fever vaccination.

Here the CDR3 is given as CSVLDSFGIAGELFF. The DNA sequence reads TGCAGCGTATTAGACTCTTTTGGGATTGCCGGGGAGCTGTTTTTT. The chain couples TRBV29-1 to TRBJ2-2; there is no confident call for the D gene. The CDR3 has 15 amino acids, counting the end cysteine and phenylalanine. Just CDR3 DNA is preserved here, 45 bases in frame from base 1. The junction shows trimming of 6 bases on V and 6 bases on J, plus 20 bases between the germline ends. As encoded in the germline V gene, CDR1 is SQVTM while CDR2 is ANQGSEA.